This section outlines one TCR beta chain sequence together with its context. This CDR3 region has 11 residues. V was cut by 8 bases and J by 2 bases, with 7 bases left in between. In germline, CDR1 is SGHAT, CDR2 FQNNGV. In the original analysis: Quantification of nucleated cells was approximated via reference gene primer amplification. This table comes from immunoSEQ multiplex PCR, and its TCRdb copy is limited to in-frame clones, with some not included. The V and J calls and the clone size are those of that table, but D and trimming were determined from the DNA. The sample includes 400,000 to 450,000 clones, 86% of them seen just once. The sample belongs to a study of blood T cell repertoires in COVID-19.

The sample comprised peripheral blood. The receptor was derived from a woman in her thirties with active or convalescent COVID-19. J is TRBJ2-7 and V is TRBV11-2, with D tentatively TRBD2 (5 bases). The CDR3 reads CASGLPYEQYF. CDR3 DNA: TGTGCCAGCGGACTCCCCTACGAGCAGTACTTC.